The following is a TCR beta chain sequence with its context. The antigen remains unidentified. Germline CDR1 GTSNPN, CDR2 SVGIG (reference sequence). This CDR3 region has 16 residues. Trimming pared 3 bases from V and 0 bases from J, leaving 15 bases between. The sample is drawn from a study of cytomegalovirus exposure and HLA in healthy donors. Study-wide points: For most TCR sequences rarity was the rule, although some public TCRs occurred in many donors. The study recorded over 150 TCR beta chains that were cytomegalovirus-associated.

TCRdb's copy holds only in-frame clones and misses some; the assay was immunoSEQ multiplex PCR. The table records under 250,000 clones, more than 75% of them present only once. Among the roughly 120 subjects of the validation cohort, separate from the roughly 700-subject first cohort, were the donors. Sequencing was carried out using PBMCs. The V call is TRBV30, the J call TRBJ1-3, with no clear D. The TCR originated in a woman aged 18 to 35 in good health and CMV-seropositive. The CDR3 DNA is TGTGCCTGGAGACCCCTGGGCTACCTCTCTGGAAACACCATATATTTT. The encoded protein is CAWRPLGYLSGNTIYF.